These 5 T cell receptor beta chains originate from one sample sequenced in a study of blood T cell repertoires in COVID-19. Using immunoSEQ multiplex PCR, the repertoire was profiled, and TCRdb retains in-frame clones only, with some absent. Of some 380,000 clones in the sample, over 75% were seen once. The sample taken for sequencing was PBMCs or T cells enriched from blood (not recorded which). The receptor set was obtained from a man aged 25-40 years who had recovered from COVID-19.

This clone has a single count. The V and J genes are TRBV30 and TRBJ1-2; 11 bases line up with TRBD1. The junction had 6 bases not matched to a gene; V was cut back by 4 bases and J by 8 bases. CDR1 and CDR2 (germline): GTSNPN, SVGIG (reference sequence). This CDR3 comprises 13 residues. CDR3 in DNA: TGTGCCTGGACCCAGGGACAGGGGGAGGGCTACACCTTC. This translates into CAWTQGQGEGYTF.

In DNA form, the CDR3 reads TGTGCCAGCGGCAGACTACAGAACACCGGGGAGCTGTTTTTT. Amino acid sequence: CASGRLQNTGELFF. The chain has TRBV13 and TRBJ2-2, with D maybe TRBD2 (5 bases). This CDR3 region has 14 residues. V was clipped by 8 bases and J by 1 base, with 11 bases between them. Per germline, CDR1 PRHDT and CDR2 FYEKMQ (reference sequence). Together with reference TRBV13 and TRBJ2-2, the CDR3 gives the full variable domain: AAGVIQSPRHLIKEKRETATLKCYPIPRHDTVYWYQQGPGQDPQFLISFYEKMQSDKGSIPDRFSAQQFSDYHSELNMSSLELGDSALYFCASGRLQNTGELFFGEGSRLTVL.

The chain employs TRBV19 and TRBJ2-7; no clear D gene. Between the trimmed V and J ends, which lost 2 bases and 2 bases, there was a span of 7 bases. The CDR3 covers 13 residues. The V gene's germline CDR1 is LNHDA and CDR2 SQIVND (reference sequence). CDR3 sequence (DNA): TGTGCCAGTAGTATACCGCCAGCCTACGAGCAGTACTTC. It codes for CASSIPPAYEQYF.

The chain links TRBV19 to TRBJ1-6, with 7 bases fitting TRBD1. This CDR3 contains 14 residues. Germline CDR1 and CDR2: LNHDA and SQIVND (reference sequence). Germline trimming cut 8 bases from V and 10 bases from J; bases unmatched to any gene: 11. Here the CDR3 reads CASSGSRGESPLHF. The DNA of the CDR3 is TGTGCCAGTTCAGGGTCCAGGGGGGAGTCACCCCTCCACTTT.

The V gene is TRBV29-1, the J gene TRBJ1-2, with 9 bases lining up with TRBD1. Germline lookup yields CDR1 SQVTM and CDR2 ANQGSEA. CDR3 size: 13 residues. The J segment lost 8 bases and the V segment lost 4 bases, leaving 8 bases of the junction unmatched. The CDR3 coding sequence is TGCAGCGTTGGTTGGGACAGGGTCGGAGGCTACACCTTC. Translated: CSVGWDRVGGYTF.